These T cell receptor beta chains were read from a single sample in a study of read filtering for tumor transcriptome and immune sequencing. From the reads, TCRdb called clonotypes with MiXCR, one entry per CDR3 protein. The table records approximately 5,300 distinct CDR3 sequences, approximately 22% of them present only once. Sequencing input: a population of CD138-negative cells sorted from bone marrow. The source is a donor aged 40 or over with multiple myeloma. Both conserved end residues are part of each CDR3. D genes are given only for firm matches. Expanded clones are given a class, and other clones once, few, many or no size at all.

v_call	d_call	clone_size	j_call	cdr3_nt	cdr3_aa
TRBV7-6	NA	medium-sized	TRBJ2-4	TGTGCCAGCAGCTTAGCTGGAAGGGCCAAAAACATTCAGTACTTC	CASSLAGRAKNIQYF
TRBV12-3/TRBV12-4	TRBD1	medium-sized	TRBJ2-5	TGTGCCAGCAGCGCTCCCGGGACAGGTTGGCAAGAGACCCAGTACTTC	CASSAPGTGWQETQYF
TRBV7-9	NA	NA	TRBJ2-5	TGTGCCAGAAGCAAGGAACAAGAGACCCAGTACTTC	CARSKEQETQYF
TRBV29-1	NA	many	TRBJ1-1	TGCAGCGTTGAAGTCAGTGGCGGGGCTGAAGCTTTCTTT	CSVEVSGGAEAFF
TRBV20-1	NA	many	TRBJ2-7	TGCAGTGCTAGATTCGGCGAGCAGTACTTC	CSARFGEQYF
TRBV30	NA	many	TRBJ1-1	TGTGCCTGGAACCGGGCCACGGGAAGGGCTGAAGCTTTCTTT	CAWNRATGRAEAFF
TRBV20-1	NA	many	TRBJ1-1	TGCAGTGCTGCGGAACCGAACACTGAAGCTTTCTTT	CSAAEPNTEAFF
TRBV28	NA	many	TRBJ2-2	TGTGCCAGCAGGACCGGGACTCCAGCGGGCACCGGGGAGCTGTTTTTT	CASRTGTPAGTGELFF
TRBV28	TRBD1	medium-sized	TRBJ1-1	TGTGCCAGCAGTCCGTCAGGGGGCGGAGGTGACACTGAAGCTTTCTTT	CASSPSGGGGDTEAFF
TRBV3-1	TRBD1	many	TRBJ1-1	TGTGCCAGCACCCTCCGGGTGCACGCGACAGGGACTGCTGAAGCTTTCTTT	CASTLRVHATGTAEAFF